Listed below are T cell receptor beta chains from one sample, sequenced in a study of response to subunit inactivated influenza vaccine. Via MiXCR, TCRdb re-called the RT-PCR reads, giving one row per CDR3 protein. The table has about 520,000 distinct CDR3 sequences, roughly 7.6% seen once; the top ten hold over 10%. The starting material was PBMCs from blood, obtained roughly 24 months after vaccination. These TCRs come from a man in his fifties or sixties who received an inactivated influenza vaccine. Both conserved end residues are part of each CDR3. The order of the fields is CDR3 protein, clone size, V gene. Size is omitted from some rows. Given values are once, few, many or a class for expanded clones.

CDR3aa: CATSGLRTGGAGEQFF; abundance: few; v_gene: TRBV24-1
CDR3aa: CSASGGAETQYF; abundance: few; v_gene: TRBV20-1
CDR3aa: CASSREAGRKYF; abundance: few; v_gene: TRBV5-6
CDR3aa: CASSSRRRDEQYF; abundance: once; v_gene: TRBV28
CDR3aa: CASSQDKRGSSYNEQFF; abundance: few; v_gene: TRBV14
CDR3aa: CASSESPRTDTQYF; abundance: few; v_gene: TRBV2
CDR3aa: CASSLERLAGNTIYF; abundance: NA; v_gene: TRBV12-3/TRBV12-4
CDR3aa: CASSLWGRGRTGELFF; abundance: many; v_gene: TRBV5-1
CDR3aa: CASSPPRTTNTDTQYF; abundance: few; v_gene: TRBV18
CDR3aa: CAISESALAFSYEQYF; abundance: few; v_gene: TRBV10-3
CDR3aa: CASSFGEYEQYF; abundance: few; v_gene: TRBV6-2/TRBV6-3
CDR3aa: CSARNSGRTEAFF; abundance: NA; v_gene: TRBV29-1
CDR3aa: CSAEDRGEIQPQHF; abundance: NA; v_gene: TRBV20-1
CDR3aa: CASRGTVQDTQYF; abundance: few; v_gene: TRBV7-8
CDR3aa: CSARSPGLAGNEQFF; abundance: NA; v_gene: TRBV20-1